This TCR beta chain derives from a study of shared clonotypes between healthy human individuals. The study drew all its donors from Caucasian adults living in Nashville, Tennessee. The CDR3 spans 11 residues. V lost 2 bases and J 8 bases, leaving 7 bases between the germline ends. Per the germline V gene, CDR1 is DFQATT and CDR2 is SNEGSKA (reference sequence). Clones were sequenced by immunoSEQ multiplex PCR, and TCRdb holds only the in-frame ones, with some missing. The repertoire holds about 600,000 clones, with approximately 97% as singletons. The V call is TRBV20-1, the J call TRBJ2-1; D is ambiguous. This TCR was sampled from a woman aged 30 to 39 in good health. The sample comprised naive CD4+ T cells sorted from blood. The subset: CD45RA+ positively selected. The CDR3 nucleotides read TGCAGTGCTAGAAGATACGATGAGCAGTTCTTC. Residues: CSARRYDEQFF.